Shown below are 31 T cell receptor beta chains from a single sample sequenced in a study of tumor and adjacent non-tumor tissue in lung cancer. The library came from three nested PCR rounds adapted from ARM-PCR protocols. TCRdb re-analysed the multiplex PCR reads in MiXCR, keeping a single row per CDR3 protein. Of roughly 67,000 distinct CDR3 sequences listed, around three quarters are singletons. RNA was extracted from bulk tissue without any cell sorting. The normal lung tissue was taken more than 3 cm from the tumor edge. The sequenced sample consisted of distant non-tumor lung tissue. The source of these receptors is a man aged 55-75 years with non-small cell lung cancer.

For this clonotype: This may come from a read error, since a much larger clone is one base off. This chain joins TRBV24-1 and TRBJ1-5, with unresolved D. This CDR3 spans 15 amino acids. CDR1 and CDR2 (germline): KGHDR, SFDVKD. The germline V and J ends were trimmed by 4 bases and 5 bases, with 14 bases remaining between them. CDR3 loop: CATSDSAVSDQPQHF. The CDR3 DNA follows: TGTGCCACCAGTGACTCGGCAGTTTCAGATCAGCCCCAGCATTTT.

This clonotype was seen just once. At one end the junction does not follow the germline gene, possibly because of a read error. This rearrangement joins TRBV4-2 to TRBJ2-7; D may correspond to TRBD1 or TRBD2 (5 bases each). The CDR3 has 15 residues. The germline CDR1 and CDR2 sequences are LGHNA and YNFKEQ. The CDR3 DNA sequence: TGTGCCAGCAACCCCCGAGGCACCGGGGCCTACGAGCATTACTTC. It translates to CASNPRGTGAYEHYF.

In regard to this clonotype: Its ends do not fully match the called genes, so a read error is possible. The J gene is TRBJ1-5, the V gene TRBV2, with 7 bases identical to TRBD1. The germline CDR1 and CDR2 sequences are SNHLY and FYNNEI. This CDR3 has 13 residues. This CDR3 is CASGGHTGQPLHF. The DNA for the CDR3 is TGTGCCAGCGGTGGACACACGGGACAGCCCCTGCATTTT.

This clonotype was seen ten or more times. This chain connects TRBV28 to TRBJ2-5; tentative D call: TRBD1 (5 bases). The V gene's germline CDR1 is MDHEN and CDR2 SYDVKM. The CDR3 is 12 residues long. Trimming shortened V by 3 bases and J by 6 bases, and 8 bases separated the two germline ends. In nucleotides, the CDR3 is TGTGCCAGCAGTTTCCAGGGTCAGACCCAGTACTTC. Translation gives CASSFQGQTQYF.

Regarding this clonotype: One end of the junction fails to match germline, which may point to a read error. The chain links TRBV6-2 or TRBV6-3 to TRBJ2-7; TRBD2 matches 14 bases. Per germline, CDR1 MNHEY and CDR2 SVGEGT. The CDR3 contains 17 residues. The CDR3 sequence: CVSSQTQGLAGVYEQYF. DNA of the CDR3: TGTGTCAGCAGTCAAACTCAGGGACTAGCGGGAGTCTACGAGCAGTACTTC.

The chain recombines TRBV6-5 with TRBJ2-7; 12 nucleotides line up with TRBD2. The V segment lost 4 bases and the J segment 3 bases; nucleotides outside the gene matches: 4. The CDR3 is 15 amino acids. CDR1 is MNHEY and CDR2 is SVGAGI in the germline V gene. The CDR3: CASSFQTSGSYEQYF. The CDR3 DNA sequence: TGTGCCAGCAGTTTTCAGACTAGCGGGAGCTACGAGCAGTACTTC.

A word on this clonotype: Since the CDR3 does not end with the conserved phenylalanine or tryptophan, this likely comes from a read error. This chain connects TRBV28 to TRBJ2-2, with 7 bases that match TRBD2. Germline CDR1 MDHEN, CDR2 SYDVKM. The CDR3 totals 16 residues. Trimming removed 4 bases from V and 12 bases from J; junction bases left unmatched: 17. The CDR3 region is CASSSARGDEAGKLFV. The CDR3 bases are TGTGCCAGCAGTTCCGCCCGGGGGGACGAGGCAGGGAAGCTGTTTGTT.

Comments on this clonotype: The junction and the germline gene differ at one end; a read error may be behind it. The chain recombines TRBV11-2 with TRBJ1-3; D possibly corresponds to TRBD1 (6 bases). The CDR3 spans 15 residues. Germline lookup yields CDR1 SGHAT and CDR2 FQNNGV. The CDR3 DNA reads as TGTGACAGCAGCTTAAATCCAGGGGCTGGAAAGACCATATATTTT. As protein: CDSSLNPGAGKTIYF.

This clonotype was observed at least ten times. The chain joins TRBV6-4 to TRBJ2-1; 14 bases align to TRBD2. Germline CDR1 reads MRHNA; CDR2 reads SNTAGT. The ends lost 3 bases at V and 3 bases at J; junction bases unmatched: 10. There are 19 residues in the CDR3. The CDR3 DNA sequence: TGTGCCAGCAGTGAGACGATGTCGACTAGCGGGAGGGTCTACAATGAGCAGTTCTTC. Amino acids: CASSETMSTSGRVYNEQFF.

Concerning this clonotype: An end of the junction does not agree with germline; a read error may underlie this. This chain links TRBV29-1 with TRBJ1-1; D ambiguous. Germline-derived CDR1 and CDR2 are SQVTM and ANQGSEA. The CDR3 totals 10 residues. The CDR3 DNA is TGCAGCGTTAGGGAAGGCCCAGCTATCTTT. Protein: CSVREGPAIF. Full variable domain (outside the CDR3, taken from reference TRBV29-1 and TRBJ1-1): SAVISQKPSRDICQRGTSLTIQCQVDSQVTMMFWYRQQPGQSLTLIATANQGSEATYESGFVIDKFPISRPNLTFSTLTVSNMSPEDSSIYLCSVREGPAIFGQGTRLTVV.

Comments on this clonotype: One end of the junction fails to match germline, which may point to a read error. The chain carries TRBV11-1 and TRBJ2-3; a possible D gene is TRBD2 (5 bases). Germline V gene lookup returns CDR1 SGHAT and CDR2 FQDESV (reference sequence). The CDR3 loop spans 16 amino acids. The CDR3 bases are TGTGCCGGCGGCCCAGCCCCCGGGATGAGCACAGATACTCAGTATTTT. This codes for CAGGPAPGMSTDTQYF.

About this clonotype: Since the CDR3 does not end with the conserved phenylalanine or tryptophan, this likely comes from a read error. The CDR3 spells CASSRAHLEGSNEQFL. The DNA of the CDR3 is TGTGCCAGCAGCCGGGCCCATTTGGAGGGTAGTAATGAGCAGTTCTTG. The chain has TRBV12-3 or TRBV12-4 and TRBJ2-1, with a tentative D call TRBD2 (6 bases). The CDR3 has 16 residues. The ends were cut back, 6 bases at V and 7 bases at J, with 22 bases in the middle.

A word on this clonotype: At one end the junction does not follow the germline gene, possibly because of a read error. The CDR3: CANTSSGSSYNERFF. The CDR3 bases are TGTGCCAATACAAGCAGCGGCAGCTCCTACAATGAGCGGTTCTTC. The chain couples TRBV19 to TRBJ2-1; a possible D gene is TRBD2 (5 bases). There are 15 residues in the CDR3. Germline V CDR1 and CDR2: LNHDA, SQIVND (reference sequence).

To note about this clonotype: One end of the junction does not line up with germline, which may come from a read error. CDR3 region: CASSPWDTGEPFF. The CDR3 coding sequence is TGTGCCAGCAGCCCATGGGACACCGGGGAGCCGTTTTTT. V gene TRBV6-5 combines with J gene TRBJ2-2, with D possibly matching TRBD1 (6 bases). The CDR3 covers 13 residues. Germline V gene sequence: CDR1 MNHEY, CDR2 SVGAGI.

This clonotype was detected ten times or more. This chain uses TRBV6-2 or TRBV6-3 with TRBJ1-2; D is uncertain. This CDR3 has 16 amino acids. Germline loops: CDR1 MNHEY, CDR2 SVGEGT. With 6 bases removed from V and 4 bases from J, the gap between germline ends came to 21 bases. CDR3 sequence (DNA): TGTGCCAGCAGATTCCGGGAGGGAAAAATGTTCTATGGCTACACCTTC. It encodes CASRFREGKMFYGYTF.

This clonotype showed up just a few times. Germline is not matched at one junction end, which may reflect a read error. This chain connects TRBV7-9 to TRBJ2-3, with unresolved D. The germline V gene has CDR1 SEHNR and CDR2 FQNEAQ (reference sequence). The CDR3 is 13 amino acids. The CDR3 protein is CTSSFQPGDTQYF. The CDR3 DNA reads as TGTACCAGCAGCTTCCAACCCGGAGATACTCAGTATTTT. Full variable domain (remainder filled in from reference TRBV7-9 and TRBJ2-3): DTGVSQNPRHKITKRGQNVTFRCDPISEHNRLYWYRQTLGQGPEFLTYFQNEAQLEKSRLLSDRFSAERPKGSFSTLEIQRTEQGDSAMYLCTSSFQPGDTQYFGPGTRLTVL.

The DNA of the CDR3 is TGTGTCTGCAGCTACGACGGACAGACGGAGACCCAGTACTTC. Protein product: CVCSYDGQTETQYF. V usage is TRBV5-4 and J usage is TRBJ2-5, with D possibly matching TRBD1 (6 bases). The V gene's germline CDR1 is SGHNT and CDR2 YYREEE (reference sequence). The CDR3 covers 14 residues.

As regards this clonotype: The junction and the germline gene differ at one end; a read error may be behind it. The V and J genes are TRBV7-8 and TRBJ1-5; the D gene is possibly TRBD1 (5 bases). The germline V gene encodes CDR1 SGHVS and CDR2 FQNEAQ. CDR3 size: 15 residues. The CDR3 loop reads CASLKGYKDNQPQHF. CDR3 DNA sequence: TGTGCCAGTCTGAAAGGGTACAAGGACAATCAGCCCCAACATTTT.

This sequence joins TRBV5-4 and TRBJ2-3; TRBD2 agrees at 7 bases. Per germline, CDR1 SGHNT and CDR2 YYREEE (reference sequence). Trimming cost V 3 bases and J 8 bases; bases outside gene matches: 15. The CDR3 is 16 residues long. The CDR3 protein is CASSSIGREPGGTQYF. DNA of the CDR3: TGTGCCAGCAGCTCTATCGGGCGGGAGCCGGGAGGTACGCAGTATTTT. The complete variable domain, with remaining parts taken from reference TRBV5-4 and TRBJ2-3, reads ETGVTQSPTHLIKTRGQQVTLRCSSQSGHNTVSWYQQALGQGPQFIFQYYREEENGRGNFPPRFSGLQFPNYSSELNVNALELDDSALYLCASSSIGREPGGTQYFGPGTRLTVL.

This clonotype was observed a few times. Without the conserved terminal phenylalanine or tryptophan, this CDR3 likely stems from a read error. V is TRBV28 and J is TRBJ2-1, with 9 nucleotides matching TRBD2. The V and J ends lost 6 bases and 6 bases, in that order; junction bases with no gene match: 3. The CDR3 is made up of 13 amino acids. CDR1 is MDHEN and CDR2 is SYDVKM in the germline V gene. The CDR3 DNA sequence: TGTGCCAGCAGAAGACTAGCGGTCAATGAGCAGTTCTAC. As protein: CASRRLAVNEQFY.

About this clonotype itself: A much larger clone differs from this one at a single base, so this may be a read error. The V call is TRBV7-9, the J call TRBJ2-5, with D perhaps TRBD1 (6 bases). Per the germline V gene, CDR1 is SEHNR and CDR2 is FQNEAQ (reference sequence). This CDR3 is built from 14 residues. Written as DNA, the CDR3 is TGTGCCAGCAGCTTCGGACAGCCTCAAGAGACCCGGTACTTC. Its protein product is CASSFGQPQETRYF. Supplemented by reference TRBV7-9 and TRBJ2-5, the full variable domain reads DTGVSQNPRHKITKRGQNVTFRCDPISEHNRLYWYRQTLGQGPEFLTYFQNEAQLEKSRLLSDRFSAERPKGSFSTLEIQRTEQGDSAMYLCASSFGQPQETRYFGPGTRLLVL.

There are a few counts of this clonotype. One base away lies a much larger clone, so this may be a sequencing read error. V gene TRBV28 combines with J gene TRBJ1-5; possible D gene TRBD1, 5 bases. Between the trimmed V and J ends, which lost 8 bases and 7 bases, there was a span of 15 bases. Germline V CDR1 and CDR2: MDHEN, SYDVKM. This CDR3 contains 13 residues. The CDR3 is CASSDGARQPQHF. In DNA form, the CDR3 reads TGTGCCAGCTCAGATGGGGCCCGCCAGCCCCAGCATTTT.

This clonotype was seen more than once but under ten times. A much larger clone is a single base away; this may be a read error. V gene TRBV12-3 or TRBV12-4 combines with J gene TRBJ2-2; 8 bases fit TRBD1. The CDR3 extends over 16 amino acids. With 4 bases clipped from V and 4 bases from J, the junction kept 8 bases outside the gene matches. Here the CDR3 DNA reads TGTGCCAGCAGTTGGGACAGGAACCGGAGCACCGGGGAGCTGTTTTTT. It yields the protein CASSWDRNRSTGELFF.

V is TRBV28 and J is TRBJ2-1; 8 bases agree with TRBD1. CDR1 MDHEN and CDR2 SYDVKM come from the germline V gene. Unmatched junction bases numbered 14, after V lost 5 bases and J lost 8 bases. The CDR3 runs to 16 residues. CDR3 DNA sequence: TGTGCCAGCAGTGTAAGGACAGGGAGCAGCTTCGATGAGCAGTTCTTC. Translating it yields CASSVRTGSSFDEQFF.

This clonotype has at least ten counts. V is TRBV12-3 or TRBV12-4 and J is TRBJ1-5; a possible D gene is TRBD1 (6 bases). Deletions cut 6 bases from V and 7 bases from J, with 13 bases between. The CDR3 has 13 amino acids. The DNA of the CDR3 is TGTGCCAGCAGCTACGACAGGACCCAGCCCCAGCATTTT. It yields the protein CASSYDRTQPQHF.

The V and J genes are TRBV6-6 and TRBJ1-4; possibly TRBD1 for D (6 bases). With 6 bases removed from V and 12 bases from J, the gap between germline ends came to 23 bases. Germline CDR1 is MNHNY and CDR2 is SVGAGI (reference sequence). CDR3 length: 15 amino acids. CDR3 DNA sequence: TGTGCCAGCAGAGCCCGGGTCAACTCAGGGGAAGAACTGTTTTTT. Translating gives CASRARVNSGEELFF.

In regard to this clonotype: Relative to the germline gene, one junction end is altered; a read error may explain this. The chain joins TRBV11-1 to TRBJ2-1, with 9 bases lining up with TRBD2. Germline CDR1 is SGHAT and CDR2 is FQDESV (reference sequence). This CDR3 comprises 16 residues. Here the CDR3 reads CARSLGTRGGYNEQFF. CDR3 DNA sequence: TGTGCCAGAAGTCTAGGGACGCGGGGGGGATACAATGAGCAATTCTTC.

Notes on this clonotype: The junction departs from the called germline gene at one end, perhaps through a read error. The chain combines TRBV14 with TRBJ2-1; the match to TRBD2 covers 13 bases. The CDR3 runs to 15 residues. Germline CDR1 and CDR2: SGHDN and FVKESK. CDR3: CASIHTSGRADERFF. Written as DNA, the CDR3 is TGTGCCAGCATCCATACTAGCGGGAGGGCCGATGAGCGGTTCTTC.

Details on this clonotype: Germline and junction disagree at one end, which may indicate a read error. The CDR3 coding sequence is TGTGCCAGCAGCACTATCGAGCGGGAGCGGGGAGATGCGCAGTATTTT. Amino acid sequence: CASSTIERERGDAQYF. The chain couples TRBV5-8 to TRBJ2-3, with 8 nucleotides matching TRBD2. Germline lookup yields CDR1 SGHTS and CDR2 YDEGEE. This CDR3 comprises 16 residues.

Details on this clonotype: An end of the junction differs from the germline gene, which may be a read error. The rearrangement joins TRBV6-6 to TRBJ1-5; D may be TRBD1 (5 bases). Germline values: CDR1 MNHNY, CDR2 SVGAGI (reference sequence). This CDR3 spans 13 amino acids. CDR3 sequence reads: CVSRPYRNQPQHF. The CDR3 nucleotides are TGTGTCAGCAGACCATACAGGAATCAGCCCCAGCATTTC.

This clonotype was detected ten times or more. The chain combines TRBV19 with TRBJ2-2; D not resolved. From germline, CDR1 is LNHDA and CDR2 SQIVND (reference sequence). Between the trimmed V and J ends, which lost 7 bases and 6 bases, there was a span of 6 bases. CDR3 length: 11 residues. The CDR3 DNA is TGTGCCAGTACCTTTGCCGGGGAGCTGTTTTTT. Translation gives CASTFAGELFF.